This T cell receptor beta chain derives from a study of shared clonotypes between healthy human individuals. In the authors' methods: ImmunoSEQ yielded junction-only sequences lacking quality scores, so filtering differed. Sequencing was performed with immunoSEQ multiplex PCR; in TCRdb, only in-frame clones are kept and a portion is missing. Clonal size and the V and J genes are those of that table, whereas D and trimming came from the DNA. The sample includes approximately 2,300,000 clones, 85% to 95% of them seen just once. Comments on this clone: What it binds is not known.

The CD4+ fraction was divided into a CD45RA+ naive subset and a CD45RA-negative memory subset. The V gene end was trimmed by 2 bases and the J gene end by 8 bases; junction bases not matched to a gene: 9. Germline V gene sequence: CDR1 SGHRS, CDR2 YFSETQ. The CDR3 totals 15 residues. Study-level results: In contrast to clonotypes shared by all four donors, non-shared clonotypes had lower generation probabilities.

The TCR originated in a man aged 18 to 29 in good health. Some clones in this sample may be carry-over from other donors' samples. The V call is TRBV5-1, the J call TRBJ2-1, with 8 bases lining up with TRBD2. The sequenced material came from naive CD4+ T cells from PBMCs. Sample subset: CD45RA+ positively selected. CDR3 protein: CASSLTGRAGHEQFF. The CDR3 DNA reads TGCGCCAGCAGCTTAACCGGGAGGGCCGGGCATGAGCAGTTCTTC. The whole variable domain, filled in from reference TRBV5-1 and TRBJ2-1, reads KAGVTQTPRYLIKTRGQQVTLSCSPISGHRSVSWYQQTPGQGLQFLFEYFSETQRNKGNFPGRFSGRQFSNSRSEMNVSTLELGDSALYLCASSLTGRAGHEQFFGPGTRLTVL.